These 14 T cell receptor beta chains originate from one sample sequenced in a study of blood T cell repertoires in COVID-19. Assay: immunoSEQ multiplex PCR; the TCRdb copy retains only in-frame clones and omits some. The sample yields around 220,000 clones, 82% seen once. What was sequenced was peripheral blood. The receptors were sampled from a woman at least 80 years old with active or convalescent COVID-19.

The chain carries TRBV28 and TRBJ1-5; weak D call: TRBD1 (6 bases). Germline assignment: CDR1 MDHEN and CDR2 SYDVKM. V was shortened by 3 bases and J by 5 bases, with 11 bases between the two germline ends. This CDR3 has 14 amino acids. The CDR3 sequence is CASSFGAGDQPQHF. DNA of the CDR3: TGTGCCAGCAGTTTCGGGGCAGGGGATCAGCCCCAGCATTTT. Based on the CDR3 plus reference TRBV28 and TRBJ1-5, the full variable domain is DVKVTQSSRYLVKRTGEKVFLECVQDMDHENMFWYRQDPGLGLRLIYFSYDVKMKEKGDIPEGYSVSREKKERFSLILESASTNQTSMYLCASSFGAGDQPQHFGDGTRLSIL.

The chain links TRBV2 to TRBJ1-4, with unresolved D. Germline CDR1 SNHLY, CDR2 FYNNEI. This CDR3 comprises 12 residues. V was pared by 8 bases and J by 10 bases, with 14 bases between. CDR3 in amino acids: CASRRAEGKLFF. In DNA form, the CDR3 reads TGTGCCAGCCGGAGGGCCGAGGGAAAACTGTTTTTT.

The chain couples TRBV29-1 to TRBJ2-2; no reliable D call. V was trimmed by 4 bases and J by 0 bases, leaving 9 bases between them. Germline CDR1 reads SQVTM; CDR2 reads ANQGSEA. This CDR3 spans 14 amino acids. The CDR3 loop reads CSVAAISNTGELFF. CDR3 DNA sequence: TGCAGCGTTGCAGCGATTTCGAACACCGGGGAGCTGTTTTTT.

The rearrangement links TRBV27 to TRBJ1-2; 9 bases map to TRBD1. V was pared by 4 bases and J by 5 bases, with 2 bases of the junction left unmatched. Germline V gene data show CDR1 as MNHEY and CDR2 as SMNVEV (reference sequence). The CDR3 totals 13 residues. The CDR3 DNA sequence: TGTGCCAGCAGTTCGGGACAGGGTTATGGCTACACCTTC. Its protein product is CASSSGQGYGYTF.

J is TRBJ2-1 and V is TRBV5-1; 15 bases align to TRBD2. The germline V gene encodes CDR1 SGHRS and CDR2 YFSETQ. This CDR3 region has 15 residues. V was pared by 2 bases and J by 10 bases, with 4 bases of the junction left unmatched. In DNA form, the CDR3 reads TGCGCCAGCAGCTTCGGACTAGCGGGAGGGTCCGAGCAGTTCTTC. Amino acid sequence: CASSFGLAGGSEQFF.

The rearrangement links TRBV5-5 to TRBJ2-2, with a weak D call TRBD1 (6 bases). V was cut by 4 bases and J by 8 bases, with 12 bases left in between. The length of the CDR3 is 13 residues. The V gene's germline CDR1 is SGHKS and CDR2 YYEKEE (reference sequence). The CDR3 DNA sequence: TGTGCCAGCAGCACAGGGCCTTGGGGGGAGCTGTTTTTT. It translates to CASSTGPWGELFF.

The chain carries TRBV10-3 and TRBJ1-5; TRBD1 aligns across 7 bases. V lost 1 base, J lost 6 bases, and 3 bases stayed unmatched. The CDR3 runs 14 residues. Germline V gene lookup returns CDR1 ENHRY and CDR2 SYGVKD. The CDR3 coding sequence is TGTGCCATCAGTGAGTTGTCAGGGGGTCAGCCCCAGCATTTT. This encodes CAISELSGGQPQHF.

Here the CDR3 DNA reads TGTGCCAGTAGTACAGCGAGCTCCTACAATGAGCAGTTCTTC. Protein: CASSTASSYNEQFF. This sequence joins TRBV19 and TRBJ2-1; D is uncertain. Germline V CDR1 and CDR2: LNHDA, SQIVND (reference sequence). CDR3 length equals 14 residues. The V end lost 4 bases, the J end lost 0 bases, and 7 bases lay between the germline ends.

This clone was counted once. This chain connects TRBV27 to TRBJ1-6; the D is unclear. V shed 4 bases and J shed 8 bases, with 9 bases lying between them. The CDR3 totals 13 residues. Germline CDR1 is MNHEY and CDR2 is SMNVEV (reference sequence). CDR3 DNA sequence: TGTGCCAGCAGTTCCTCGGGGTATTCACCCCTCCACTTT. Its translation: CASSSSGYSPLHF.

The V gene is TRBV30, the J gene TRBJ2-5; TRBD1 matches 7 bases. V was clipped by 1 base and J by 7 bases; unmatched bases: 15. From germline, CDR1 is GTSNPN and CDR2 SVGIG (reference sequence). This CDR3 spans 16 amino acids. For the CDR3, the DNA is TGTGCCTGGAGTGAGGGGGCCAGGGGAGACTTCGGGACCCAGTACTTC. Amino acids: CAWSEGARGDFGTQYF.

This clone was detected only once. V is TRBV7-8 and J is TRBJ2-2, with 14 bases identical to TRBD2. V was pared by 5 bases and J by 6 bases, with 2 bases of the junction left unmatched. The CDR3 has 15 amino acids. Germline-derived CDR1 and CDR2 are SGHVS and FQNEAQ. This chain's CDR3 is CASSPGLAGAGELFF. The CDR3 DNA follows: TGTGCCAGCAGCCCGGGACTAGCGGGAGCCGGGGAGCTGTTTTTT.

The chain recombines TRBV2 with TRBJ1-2; 8 bases agree with TRBD1. Trimming at V came to 7 bases and at J to 6 bases, leaving 13 bases not matched to a gene. CDR3 length: 15 residues. The germline V gene encodes CDR1 SNHLY and CDR2 FYNNEI. For the CDR3, the DNA is TGTGCCAGCACCAGGACAGGGAAGTTTGTGGATGGCTACACCTTC. Translation: CASTRTGKFVDGYTF.

This sequence joins TRBV9 and TRBJ1-1, with D maybe TRBD1 (5 bases). The CDR3 is 13 amino acids. With 0 bases removed from V and 3 bases from J, the gap between germline ends came to 6 bases. Germline loops: CDR1 SGDLS, CDR2 YYNGEE. The DNA of the CDR3 is TGTGCCAGCAGCGTAGGACAGCACACTGAAGCTTTCTTT. As protein: CASSVGQHTEAFF.

This sequence joins TRBV29-1 and TRBJ2-1; a weak D match, TRBD2 (5 bases). Between the trimmed V and J ends, which lost 3 bases and 3 bases, there was a span of 15 bases. There are 15 residues in the CDR3. Per germline, CDR1 SQVTM and CDR2 ANQGSEA. The CDR3: CSVEWLAENYNEQFF. The CDR3, as DNA: TGCAGCGTTGAGTGGCTAGCTGAGAACTACAATGAGCAGTTCTTC.